Many counts were recorded for the clone carrying this TCR beta chain. Its antigen is not identified. The ends lost 3 bases at V and 1 base at J; junction bases unmatched: 3. The CDR3 totals 15 residues. Germline V gene sequence: CDR1 SGHTA, CDR2 FQGNSA. This record belongs to a study of T cells in Graves' hyperthyroidism and ophthalmopathy. Study-wide results and limits: Clonotypes that were expanded in thyroid above 0.001 mostly appeared in blood too.

Amplification of TCR beta CDR3 regions was performed using RNA transcripts as template. HTBI primers were employed in a first-round RT-PCR of the TCR CDR3. Using its own MiXCR run on the multiplex PCR reads, TCRdb lists one record per CDR3 protein. The sample carries fewer than 400,000 distinct CDR3 sequences, around 15% recorded once. The chain carries TRBV7-2 and TRBJ2-5; 9 positions agree with TRBD2. Sequenced: blood. This clonotype originated in a man in his fifties or sixties with Graves' ophthalmopathy. The CDR3 bases are TGTGCCAGCAGCTTTCGCGGGAGGGCCCAAGAGACCCAGTACTTC. Translation: CASSFRGRAQETQYF.